The source of this T cell receptor (beta chain) is a study of T-cell memory formation after mild COVID-19. General study findings and limits: Later expanders leaned toward CD4+, whereas clones contracting from day 15 to 85 were balanced CD4/CD8.

TCRdb reprocessed the 5' RACE reads via MiXCR and lists one record per CDR3 protein. The sample lists around 200,000 distinct CDR3 sequences, over 20% occurring once. Comment on this clonotype: Antigen: not known.

The receptor was derived from an adult woman who had mild COVID-19 (a few samples of this study predate the infection). Cell type and time point are not known. The specimen sequenced was PBMCs or a T cell subset sorted from them (not recorded which).

The CDR3 region has the DNA TGTGCCAGCACCGAAGTTAGAGATACGCAGTATTTT. Its protein product is CASTEVRDTQYF. The J gene is TRBJ2-3, the V gene TRBV12-3 or TRBV12-4; unclear D gene. V lost 7 bases and J 5 bases, leaving 10 bases between the germline ends. The CDR3 has 12 amino acids.